This is a list of T cell receptor beta chains from one sample in a study of T cells in Graves' hyperthyroidism and ophthalmopathy. TCRdb independently ran MiXCR on the multiplex PCR reads; one entry per CDR3 protein. The table lists about 560,000 distinct CDR3 sequences, over 15% of them singletons. The sequencing sample was made of blood. All receptors come from a woman aged 18-29 years with Graves' hyperthyroidism. Both conserved end residues are part of each CDR3. D genes are given only for firm matches. For some rows the clone size is stated as once, few or many, or as a class when expanded; others skip it.

.,many,TRBJ1-1,TRBV2,TGTGCCAGCAGCGAAAATATTTTATGGACAGACATGAACACTGAAGCTTTCTTT,CASSENILWTDMNTEAFF
.,many,TRBJ2-7,TRBV20-1,TGCAGTGCTAGAGATTTGGACAGCTCCTACGAGCAGTACTTC,CSARDLDSSYEQYF
TRBD1,many,TRBJ2-7,TRBV24-1,TGTGCCACCAGTGATTTTAACCCGGACAGGGGCCACGAGCAGTACTTC,CATSDFNPDRGHEQYF
.,few,TRBJ1-5,TRBV19,TGTGCCAGTATCAACCGCGGGGGCCTGGGGAGCAATCAGCCCCAGCATTTT,CASINRGGLGSNQPQHF
.,few,TRBJ2-2,TRBV9,TGTGCCAGCAGCGTAGCTTTGAACACCGGGGAGCTGTTTTTT,CASSVALNTGELFF
.,many,TRBJ1-1,TRBV30,TGTGCCTGGAGTCCGACAGGCGCCGGTGAAGCTTTCTTT,CAWSPTGAGEAFF
TRBD1,.,TRBJ1-2,TRBV7-3,TGTGCCAGCAGCTTGTTGCCAGGGACAGGGGGAACTTATGGCTACACCTTC,CASSLLPGTGGTYGYTF
.,many,TRBJ2-7,TRBV28,TGTGCCAGCAGCGCGGTTACCTACGAGCAGTACTTC,CASSAVTYEQYF
TRBD2,few,TRBJ2-7,TRBV18,TGTGCCAGCTCACCCATAGGGACTAGCGGGCTCTACGAGCAGTACTTC,CASSPIGTSGLYEQYF
TRBD2,.,TRBJ2-3,TRBV28,TGTGCCAGCAGCCCCGGCTGGGCGGGAGTGGATACGCAGTATTTT,CASSPGWAGVDTQYF
TRBD1,.,TRBJ1-5,TRBV20-1,TGCAGTGCTAGAGATCCCCTCGGACAGGGGAGAAATCAGCCCCAGCATTTT,CSARDPLGQGRNQPQHF
TRBD1,many,TRBJ1-6,TRBV12-3/TRBV12-4,TGTGCCAGCAGTTTATCAGGGGGGCAGTATAATTCACCCCTCCACTTT,CASSLSGGQYNSPLHF
.,many,TRBJ2-7,TRBV2,TGTGCCAGCAACTCCCGCCACTCCTACGAGCAGTACTTC,CASNSRHSYEQYF
.,.,TRBJ1-6,TRBV20-1,TGCAGTGCTAGAGATAATGGCCGCGCACCCCTCCACTTT,CSARDNGRAPLHF
.,.,TRBJ2-2,TRBV29-1,TGCAGCGTGCAAGGGGGAACCGGGGAGCTGTTTTTT,CSVQGGTGELFF
TRBD2,many,TRBJ2-3,TRBV7-2,TGTGCCAGCAGCTTAGAGCCCGCACTAGCGGGGCCAGATACGCAGTATTTT,CASSLEPALAGPDTQYF
TRBD2,many,TRBJ2-3,TRBV11-1,TGTGCCAGCAGCGTAACTAGCGGTCCACGGGTTACGCAGTATTTT,CASSVTSGPRVTQYF
.,.,TRBJ1-2,TRBV4-3,TGCGCCAGCAGCCCACAGACAGTGGACCTTTTTAACTATGGCTACACCTTC,CASSPQTVDLFNYGYTF
.,few,TRBJ2-1,TRBV7-2,TGTGCCAGCAGGGTCGGGGGTTTGCAGTTCTTC,CASRVGGLQFF
TRBD1,many,TRBJ1-6,TRBV2,TGTGCCAGCAGTGGAGACAGGGGTTCACCCCTCCACTTT,CASSGDRGSPLHF
TRBD1,few,TRBJ1-3,TRBV11-2,TGTGCCAGCAGCAGCCTAAGATCAGACAGGGCCTCTGGAAACACCATATATTTT,CASSSLRSDRASGNTIYF
.,few,TRBJ1-2,TRBV30,TGTGCCTGGAGTGTACCGTCAGGGAGGGGCTACACCTTC,CAWSVPSGRGYTF
.,many,TRBJ1-1,TRBV6-1,TGTGCCAGCAGAAAGGCCGATGGGACCACTGAAGCTTTCTTT,CASRKADGTTEAFF
.,many,TRBJ2-7,TRBV2,TGTGCCAGCAGTGGTGCGACAGGTGACGAGCAGTACTTC,CASSGATGDEQYF
.,.,TRBJ1-2,TRBV28,TGTGCCAGCAATCCCTATGGTGGGGGAGTCTATGGCTACACCTTC,CASNPYGGGVYGYTF
.,few,TRBJ2-7,TRBV20-1,TGCAGTGTTACGACAGGAGGCTTCTACGAGCAGTACTTC,CSVTTGGFYEQYF
.,many,TRBJ2-5,TRBV12-3/TRBV12-4,TGTGCCAGCAGTTCCCCCCTGGTCCAAGAGACCCAGTACTTC,CASSSPLVQETQYF
.,few,TRBJ1-2,TRBV7-2,TGTGCCAGCAGCTTAATGTTCCTTGGCAGGGTCTATGGCTACACCTTC,CASSLMFLGRVYGYTF
.,.,TRBJ1-6,TRBV5-8,TGTGCCAGCAGCCACCCCAATTCACCCCTCCACTTT,CASSHPNSPLHF
TRBD2,.,TRBJ2-2,TRBV19,TGTGCCACCTCACTAGCGCCCAGAGGGACCGGGGAGCTGTTTTTT,CATSLAPRGTGELFF
.,.,TRBJ1-1,TRBV7-9,TGTGCCAGCAGCTTAGAGGGGTGTGGTAGAAACACTGAAGCTTTCTTT,CASSLEGCGRNTEAFF
.,few,TRBJ1-4,TRBV20-1,TGCAGTGCTAGAGACTGGGGGCCTACAGATGAAAAACTGTTTTTT,CSARDWGPTDEKLFF
.,.,TRBJ1-2,TRBV25-1,TGTGCCAGCAGCTGGGGGGGTCTTAACTATGGCTACACCTTC,CASSWGGLNYGYTF
.,few,TRBJ2-2,TRBV19,TGTGCCAGTAGTATAGCCGGGATTTTGGGGGGCGCGAACACCGGGGAGCTGTTTTTT,CASSIAGILGGANTGELFF
TRBD2,many,TRBJ2-3,TRBV5-1,TGCGCCAGCACCCGGGAGGGCCCGCCAGATACGCAGTATTTT,CASTREGPPDTQYF
.,.,TRBJ1-4,TRBV12-3/TRBV12-4,TGTGCCAGCAGTCCAGGACAGAGTCGGGATGAAAAACTGTTTTTT,CASSPGQSRDEKLFF
TRBD1,.,TRBJ2-5,TRBV24-1,TGTGCCACCAGTGATCTTACAGGGGGCCAAGAGACCCAGTACTTC,CATSDLTGGQETQYF
.,.,TRBJ2-7,TRBV7-9,TGTGCCAGCAGTTTGGGACTCAGGGCGGGTAACGAGCAGTACTTC,CASSLGLRAGNEQYF
.,few,TRBJ1-2,TRBV19,TGTGCCAGTACGAACGGTTTAGTCTACACCTTC,CASTNGLVYTF
TRBD1,.,TRBJ1-2,TRBV4-3,TGCGCCAGCAGCCAAGAGGGGACAGGCCTCTATGGCTACACCTTC,CASSQEGTGLYGYTF